This record looks at one T cell receptor (beta chain) sequence and its context. This sample is part of a study of blood T cell repertoires in COVID-19. Whole-study context: Material from acute and convalescent COVID-19 was sourced from the United States, Italy and Spain. PBMCs, B-cell-depleted T cells, or T cells were the source of the cDNA or gDNA that made up the material.

Authors' analysis steps: Reference gene primers were amplified, and this amplification served to estimate nucleated cell counts. The repertoire was sequenced with immunoSEQ multiplex PCR; TCRdb's copy has only in-frame clones and lacks some. V and J calls and clone size are copied from that table; D and trimming were computed from the DNA. Here the sample spans under 300,000 clones, 82% being singletons. The V end was cut by 0 bases, the J end by 2 bases, with 7 bases between. The CDR3 contains 14 residues. Per germline, CDR1 KGHSH and CDR2 LQKENI. The source material was peripheral blood. The chain combines TRBV18 with TRBJ2-5, with unresolved D. This sequence was found in a woman aged 18-30 years with acute or convalescent COVID-19. CDR3 sequence reads: CASSPPHLQETQYF. CDR3 coding DNA: TGTGCCAGCTCACCACCGCACTTACAAGAGACCCAGTACTTC.